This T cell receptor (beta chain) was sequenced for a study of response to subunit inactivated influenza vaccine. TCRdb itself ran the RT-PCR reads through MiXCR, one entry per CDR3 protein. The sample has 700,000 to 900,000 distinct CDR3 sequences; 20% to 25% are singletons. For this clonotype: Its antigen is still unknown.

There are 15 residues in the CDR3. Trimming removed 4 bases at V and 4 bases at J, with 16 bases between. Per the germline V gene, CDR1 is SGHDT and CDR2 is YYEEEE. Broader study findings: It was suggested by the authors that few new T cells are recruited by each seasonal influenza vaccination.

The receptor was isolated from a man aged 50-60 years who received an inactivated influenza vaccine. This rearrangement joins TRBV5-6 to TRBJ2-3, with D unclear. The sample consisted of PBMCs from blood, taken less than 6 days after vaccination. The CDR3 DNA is TGTGCCAGCAGCCCGCCTCTGGGTCGGCCAGATACGCAGTATTTT. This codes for CASSPPLGRPDTQYF. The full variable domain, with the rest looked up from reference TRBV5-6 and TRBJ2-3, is DAGVTQSPTHLIKTRGQQVTLRCSPKSGHDTVSWYQQALGQGPQFIFQYYEEEERQRGNFPDRFSGHQFPNYSSELNVNALLLGDSALYLCASSPPLGRPDTQYFGPGTRLTVL.